Listed here are 27 T cell receptor beta chains from one sample, sequenced in a study of metastatic and nonmetastatic thyroid tumors. Patients underwent thyroid surgery, and none had received any treatment before it. TCRdb re-called the PCR reads with MiXCR. The data contain under 35,000 clones, about 40% of them singletons. The sequencing sample was made of tumor tissue. The receptor source for this set is a female donor with papillary thyroid cancer or a benign thyroid nodule (not recorded which). Some clones in this sample may be carry-over from other donors' samples.

This clone was recorded only once. As DNA, the CDR3 is TGTGCCAGCCACCCGGCGGGACTAGTTGACGAGCAGTACTTC. It translates to CASHPAGLVDEQYF. The chain recombines TRBV11-2 with TRBJ2-7; 8 nucleotides match TRBD2. V shed 8 bases, J shed 5 bases, and the junction held 11 bases outside the gene matches. Germline V gene lookup returns CDR1 SGHAT and CDR2 FQNNGV. This CDR3 is 14 amino acids long.

This rearrangement joins TRBV6-1 to TRBJ2-7; 7 positions agree with TRBD2. Germline V lookup: CDR1 MNHNS, CDR2 SASEGT. CDR3 length: 15 residues. Trimming cost V 3 bases and J 1 base; bases outside gene matches: 6. As DNA, the CDR3 is TGTGCCAGCAGTGATATCGGCGGGGGATCCTACGAGCAGTACTTC. Translating it yields CASSDIGGGSYEQYF.

The chain uses TRBV24-1 and TRBJ2-3; tentatively, D is TRBD1 (5 bases). V was clipped by 4 bases and J by 4 bases, with 11 bases between them. Looked up from germline, CDR1 is KGHDR and CDR2 is SFDVKD. This CDR3 has 14 residues. CDR3 loop: CATSEPQGSDTQYF. The CDR3 bases are TGTGCCACCAGTGAACCCCAGGGTTCAGATACGCAGTATTTT.

This clone has more than one count but fewer than ten. The chain links TRBV28 to TRBJ2-7; D is uncertain. Trimming removed 2 bases from V and 2 bases from J, with 4 bases in between. The CDR3 is 12 amino acids. Germline assignment: CDR1 MDHEN and CDR2 SYDVKM. CDR3 sequence reads: CASSLPAYEQYF. CDR3 bases: TGTGCCAGCAGTTTACCAGCCTACGAGCAGTACTTC.

V and J are TRBV19 and TRBJ2-2; 7 bases agree with TRBD1. CDR3 size: 14 residues. Trimming at V came to 9 bases and at J to 5 bases, leaving 9 bases not matched to a gene. The germline gives CDR1 LNHDA, CDR2 SQIVND (reference sequence). Written as DNA, the CDR3 is TGTGCCAGCTTCGGACAGGCTGGTACCGGGGAGCTGTTTTTT. This encodes CASFGQAGTGELFF.

The sample holds one count of this clone. The gene calls are TRBV20-1 and TRBJ2-7; 10 positions agree with TRBD2. Trimming at V came to 1 base and at J to 1 base, leaving 4 bases not matched to a gene. Germline V lookup: CDR1 DFQATT, CDR2 SNEGSKA (reference sequence). This CDR3 region has 15 residues. CDR3 region: CSARGASGSSYEQYF. The CDR3 DNA reads as TGCAGTGCTAGAGGGGCTAGCGGGAGTTCCTACGAGCAGTACTTC.

With respect to this clone: Other DNA sequences in the same sample also yield this CDR3. The gene calls are TRBV5-1 and TRBJ2-1, with 15 bases aligning to TRBD2. Germline V gene lookup returns CDR1 SGHRS and CDR2 YFSETQ. Trimming took 8 bases from V and 2 from J; bases not matched to a gene: 11. The CDR3 runs to 18 residues. The CDR3 reads CASSRGLAGGRTYNEQFF. The CDR3 DNA is TGCGCCAGTAGCCGGGGACTAGCGGGGGGACGGACCTACAATGAGCAGTTCTTC.

This clone was seen a few times. The V and J genes are TRBV7-6 and TRBJ1-3; D may be TRBD1 (5 bases). Trimming cost V 5 bases and J 0 bases, with 11 bases left between them. Germline CDR1 reads SGHVS; CDR2 reads FNYEAQ. CDR3 length: 15 residues. Written as DNA, the CDR3 is TGTGCCAGCAGCCACAGGTCCGACTCTGGAAACACCATATATTTT. Protein product: CASSHRSDSGNTIYF.

This chain joins TRBV4-1 and TRBJ2-1; D tentatively fits TRBD1 or TRBD2 (5 bases each). Germline lookup yields CDR1 MGHRA and CDR2 YSYEKL. The CDR3 extends over 16 amino acids. Trimming took off 3 bases at V and 2 bases at J, with 14 bases between the two ends. The CDR3 loop is CASSHMTSGPYNEQFF. In DNA form, the CDR3 reads TGCGCCAGCAGCCATATGACCTCGGGGCCCTACAATGAGCAGTTCTTC.

The rearrangement links TRBV5-1 to TRBJ1-2; no firm D call. Trimming left V 5 bases short and J 8 bases short, with 13 bases between. From germline, CDR1 is SGHRS and CDR2 YFSETQ. The CDR3 loop spans 12 amino acids. CDR3 region: CASSRTTDGYTF. Here the CDR3 DNA reads TGCGCCAGCAGTCGAACTACGGACGGCTACACCTTC.

This clone has a single count. V gene TRBV11-2 combines with J gene TRBJ1-2; D is perhaps TRBD1 (6 bases). Looked up from germline, CDR1 is SGHAT and CDR2 is FQNNGV. Trimming stripped 5 bases from V and 7 bases from J, with 14 bases between. CDR3 length equals 13 residues. Here the CDR3 reads CASSQGSGSGYTF. For the CDR3, the DNA is TGTGCCAGCAGCCAGGGGTCAGGCAGTGGCTACACCTTC.

About this clone: In this CDR3 the conserved last residue, phenylalanine or tryptophan, is missing, so a read error is likely. This chain uses TRBV20-1 with TRBJ2-3; TRBD1 agrees at 7 bases. V shed 5 bases and J 1 base; nucleotides not matched to a gene: 3. The CDR3 is 13 residues long. CDR1 and CDR2 (germline): DFQATT, SNEGSKA (reference sequence). The CDR3, as DNA: TGCAGTGCTGGAGGACAGGGCACAGATACGCAGTATCTT. The encoded protein is CSAGGQGTDTQYL.

This clone has just a few counts. This chain links TRBV19 with TRBJ1-5; no reliable D call. The germline gives CDR1 LNHDA, CDR2 SQIVND (reference sequence). Trimming removed 3 bases from V and 1 base from J, with 1 base in between. This CDR3 contains 12 residues. Here the CDR3 DNA reads TGTGCCAGTAGTATGAGCAATCAGCCCCAGCATTTT. Translating gives CASSMSNQPQHF. Drawing the rest from reference TRBV19 and TRBJ1-5, the complete variable domain is DGGITQSPKYLFRKEGQNVTLSCEQNLNHDAMYWYRQDPGQGLRLIYYSQIVNDFQKGDIAEGYSVSREKKESFPLTVTSAQKNPTAFYLCASSMSNQPQHFGDGTRLSIL.

Only a few counts were recorded for this clone. The J gene is TRBJ2-1, the V gene TRBV27, with 12 bases identical to TRBD2. The CDR3 has 17 residues. Germline-derived CDR1 and CDR2 are MNHEY and SMNVEV (reference sequence). The V gene end was trimmed by 0 bases and the J gene end by 10 bases; junction bases not matched to a gene: 10. Written as DNA, the CDR3 is TGTGCCAGCAGTTTATCGAGGGGGACTAGCGGGTTCGGGGAGCAGTTCTTC. This translates into CASSLSRGTSGFGEQFF.

The chain has TRBV5-1 and TRBJ2-7; 8 bases fit TRBD1. The CDR3 totals 14 residues. Germline-derived CDR1 and CDR2 are SGHRS and YFSETQ. V trimming: 5 bases; J trimming: 2 bases; junction bases outside the gene matches: 6. CDR3 in DNA: TGCGCCAGCAGGGGACAGACAGGGGCCTACGAGCAGTACTTC. It is translated as CASRGQTGAYEQYF.

This clone was observed a few times. The chain has TRBV2 and TRBJ2-1; 7 bases are a match to TRBD2. Germline lookup yields CDR1 SNHLY and CDR2 FYNNEI. The CDR3 spans 15 residues. V trimming: 1 base; J trimming: 8 bases; junction bases outside the gene matches: 8. The CDR3 loop is CASSEVRGRVDEQFF. In DNA form, the CDR3 reads TGTGCCAGCAGTGAAGTCCGCGGGAGAGTGGATGAGCAGTTCTTC. The full variable domain, with the rest looked up from reference TRBV2 and TRBJ2-1, is EPEVTQTPSHQVTQMGQEVILRCVPISNHLYFYWYRQILGQKVEFLVSFYNNEISEKSEIFDDQFSVERPDGSNFTLKIRSTKLEDSAMYFCASSEVRGRVDEQFFGPGTRLTVL.

This chain links TRBV7-9 with TRBJ2-7, with 10 bases fitting TRBD2. Germline V CDR1 and CDR2: SEHNR, FQNEAQ (reference sequence). The CDR3 length is 14 residues. V lost 5 bases, J lost 3 bases, and 4 bases stayed unmatched. CDR3 region: CASSHPSGGYEQYF. The CDR3, as DNA: TGTGCCAGCAGCCACCCTAGCGGGGGCTACGAGCAGTACTTC.

The chain joins TRBV20-1 to TRBJ2-1, with 14 positions matching TRBD2. CDR1 and CDR2 (germline): DFQATT, SNEGSKA (reference sequence). V dropped 3 bases and J dropped 8; count of bases not matched to a gene: 9. The CDR3 runs to 16 residues. The CDR3 reads CSASGGTSGSLDEQFF. The CDR3 DNA is TGCAGTGCTAGCGGCGGGACTAGCGGGAGTTTGGATGAGCAGTTCTTC.

The V gene is TRBV6-1, the J gene TRBJ1-2; 7 nucleotides align to TRBD1. V shed 5 bases and J 3 bases; nucleotides not matched to a gene: 6. Germline CDR1 is MNHNS and CDR2 is SASEGT. The CDR3 has 14 amino acids. CDR3 residues: CASSPQGVDYGYTF. CDR3 coding DNA: TGTGCCAGCAGTCCCCAGGGGGTTGACTATGGCTACACCTTC.

This chain connects TRBV12-5 to TRBJ1-6; D remains unclear. The V end lost 6 bases, the J end lost 6 bases, and 15 bases lay between the germline ends. The CDR3 extends over 15 amino acids. Germline V gene data show CDR1 as LGHNT and CDR2 as FRNRAP. Here the CDR3 reads CASGFSLGFNSPLHF. In nucleotides, the CDR3 is TGTGCTAGTGGCTTTAGTCTGGGTTTTAATTCACCCCTCCACTTT. The whole variable domain, remainder taken from reference TRBV12-5 and TRBJ1-6, is DARVTQTPRHKVTEMGQEVTMRCQPILGHNTVFWYRQTMMQGLELLAYFRNRAPLDDSGMPKDRFSAEMPDATLATLKIQPSEPRDSAVYFCASGFSLGFNSPLHFGNGTRLTVT.

The table lists this clone with a few counts. The V and J genes are TRBV27 and TRBJ1-1; D remains ambiguous. V lost 5 bases to trimming and J lost 4 bases, with 11 bases between them. Germline-derived CDR1 and CDR2 are MNHEY and SMNVEV (reference sequence). The CDR3 length is 13 residues. The CDR3: CASSLPEGTEAFF. The CDR3 nucleotides read TGTGCCAGCAGTCTCCCGGAGGGCACTGAAGCTTTCTTT.

The chain couples TRBV5-1 to TRBJ2-1, with no clear D. In germline, CDR1 is SGHRS, CDR2 YFSETQ. This CDR3 contains 11 residues. Trimming removed 4 bases from V and 9 bases from J, with 8 bases in between. The CDR3 loop is CASSEALEQFF. The CDR3 region has the DNA TGCGCCAGCAGCGAGGCTCTTGAGCAGTTCTTC.

The CDR3 protein is CASTDRVTEAFF. CDR3 DNA: TGTGCCAGCACAGACAGGGTAACTGAAGCTTTCTTT. This chain links TRBV6-1 with TRBJ1-1; 7 bases line up with TRBD1. Germline V lookup: CDR1 MNHNS, CDR2 SASEGT. This CDR3 has 12 residues. J lost 5 bases, V lost 7 bases, and 4 bases had no gene match.

This clone was counted a few times. The genes are TRBV28 and TRBJ2-1, with 9 bases matching TRBD2. This CDR3 has 15 residues. Germline-derived CDR1 and CDR2 are MDHEN and SYDVKM. Unmatched junction bases numbered 9, after V lost 5 bases and J lost 7 bases. The CDR3 region is CASSESGRSVNEQFF. In nucleotides, the CDR3 is TGTGCCAGCAGTGAGAGCGGGAGGAGCGTTAATGAGCAGTTCTTC.

This clone has a handful of counts. A junction end diverges from the germline sequence, so it may reflect a read error. CDR3 region: CASIYRLRSSYEQYF. The DNA of the CDR3 is TGTGCCAGCATTTACAGGTTAAGGAGCTCCTACGAGCAGTACTTC. The V and J genes are TRBV6-2 or TRBV6-3 and TRBJ2-7; perhaps TRBD1 as D (5 bases). This CDR3 region has 15 residues. Germline loops: CDR1 MNHEY, CDR2 SVGEGT.

Here the CDR3 reads CASREGTSAEQYF. The DNA of the CDR3 is TGTGCCAGCAGGGAGGGGACATCCGCCGAGCAGTACTTC. This chain uses TRBV11-2 with TRBJ2-7; D possibly uses TRBD1 or TRBD2 (6 bases each). The CDR3 runs 13 residues. The ends were cut back, 6 bases at V and 6 bases at J, with 15 bases in the middle. From germline, CDR1 is SGHAT and CDR2 FQNNGV.

J is TRBJ2-2 and V is TRBV20-1; D is ambiguous. The V gene lost 7 bases and the J gene lost 4 bases, with 19 bases spanning the gap. This CDR3 is 15 amino acids long. Germline CDR1 and CDR2: DFQATT and SNEGSKA (reference sequence). This chain's CDR3 is CSVAVRDRVTGELFF. The DNA for the CDR3 is TGCAGTGTGGCGGTGAGAGACCGCGTCACCGGGGAGCTGTTTTTT.